These 30 T cell receptor beta chains share one sample of origin, sequenced in a study of tumor-infiltrating lymphocytes in primary liver carcinoma (dated by TCRdb to 2017 to 2019). TRIzol reagent was used to extract blood RNA from unsorted whole blood, while the DNeasy Blood & Tissue kit provided the germline DNA. The instrument was an Illumina HiSeq 2500. TCRbeta-specific cDNA was reverse-transcribed from 500 ng total RNA using a constant-region primer and ProtoScript II reverse transcriptase. The TCRbeta libraries were prepared through three rounds of nested multiplex PCR following a slightly modified ARM-PCR procedure. Each of the first two PCR rounds ran for approximately 10 cycles and used multiplex TRBV1-TRBV30 forward primers together with a Cbeta reverse primer. TCRdb trimmed the raw reads at Q25, called clones with MiXCR and kept productive beta chains. Rows matching on CDR3 protein sequence are summarized as one entry with the most common DNA and genes. The sample profile shows 150,000 to 200,000 distinct CDR3 sequences; about two thirds of them were found once. In total, the top ten clones hold under 7.5% of the sample.

Material: peripheral blood. All receptors come from a woman aged 55-69 years with primary liver carcinoma and hepatitis B virus infection.

Points on this clonotype: A clone one base away is much larger, so this may be a read error. The chain links TRBV6-6 to TRBJ2-5, with no clear D. This CDR3 contains 12 residues. CDR1 and CDR2 from the germline V gene are MNHNY and SVGAGI (reference sequence). The CDR3 sequence: CVSRKDPGTQYF. The CDR3 region has the DNA TGTGTCAGCAGGAAAGACCCGGGGACCCAGTACTTC.

The V call is TRBV28, the J call TRBJ2-7, with 15 nucleotides matching TRBD2. The V gene end was trimmed by 6 bases and the J gene end by 9 bases; junction bases not matched to a gene: 6. The CDR3 totals 14 residues. Germline-derived CDR1 and CDR2 are MDHEN and SYDVKM. This CDR3 reads CASRASGLAGGQYF. The CDR3 bases are TGTGCCAGCAGAGCCTCGGGACTAGCGGGAGGGCAGTACTTC.

On this clonotype itself: One end of the junction does not line up with germline, which may come from a read error. The chain recombines TRBV29-1 with TRBJ2-7; 10 positions agree with TRBD2. Looked up from germline, CDR1 is SQVTM and CDR2 is ANQGSEA. The CDR3 is 14 residues long. The CDR3 region has the DNA TGTAGCGTTGATCGAGCGGGAGGGCGGCGCGAGCAGTACTTC. Protein sequence: CSVDRAGGRREQYF.

Note on this clonotype: This may come from a read error, since a much larger clone is one base off. The chain employs TRBV12-3 or TRBV12-4 and TRBJ1-6; tentative D call: TRBD1 (6 bases). The length of the CDR3 is 14 residues. The CDR3 loop reads CASTPTGYNSPHHF. CDR3 DNA sequence: TGTGCCAGCACCCCGACAGGTTATAATTCACCCCACCACTTT.

This clonotype was recorded at least ten times. The rearrangement uses TRBV29-1 and TRBJ2-7; perhaps D is TRBD1 or TRBD2 (6 bases each). Germline CDR1 SQVTM, CDR2 ANQGSEA. CDR3 length: 12 amino acids. V gave up 4 bases and J gave up 4 bases, with 11 bases separating them. CDR3 sequence reads: CSVAGGTYEQYF. In DNA, the CDR3 is TGCAGCGTTGCGGGCGGGACATACGAGCAGTACTTC.

V and J are TRBV24-1 and TRBJ2-1; possibly TRBD2 for D (5 bases). V lost 4 bases, J lost 8 bases, and 20 bases lay in between. CDR1 is KGHDR, CDR2 SFDVKD, per germline. The CDR3 has 16 residues. CDR3 sequence (DNA): TGTGCCACCAGTGACTCAAGCGGATCGCTAGAGGATGAGCAGTTCTTC. Translation gives CATSDSSGSLEDEQFF.

This clonotype was recorded at least ten times. The chain employs TRBV5-4 and TRBJ1-2; 9 positions agree with TRBD1. After removal of 3 bases from V and 1 base from J, the junction contained 4 bases not matched to a gene. In germline, CDR1 is SGHNT, CDR2 YYREEE (reference sequence). The CDR3 covers 15 residues. In DNA, the CDR3 is TGTGCCAGCAGCTCACGGACAGGGGATAACTATGGCTACACCTTC. Translating gives CASSSRTGDNYGYTF.

A remark on this clonotype: A read error may account for a junction end that differs from germline. This rearrangement joins TRBV11-2 to TRBJ2-6, with unresolved D. Per the germline V gene, CDR1 is SGHAT and CDR2 is FQNNGV. The CDR3 is 11 amino acids. CDR3 sequence reads: CASRSANILTF. The CDR3 nucleotides read TGTGCCAGCAGGTCGGCCAACATCCTGACTTTC.

This clonotype has only a few counts. The chain carries TRBV14 and TRBJ1-1; no definite D call. Germline-derived CDR1 and CDR2 are SGHDN and FVKESK. V was clipped by 1 base and J by 4 bases, with 7 bases between them. The CDR3 runs 13 residues. CDR3 residues: CASSQGLSTEAFF. DNA of the CDR3: TGTGCCAGCAGCCAAGGGCTGAGCACTGAAGCTTTCTTT.

Ten or more counts support this clonotype. The chain links TRBV29-1 to TRBJ2-7; D is unresolved. The CDR3 runs to 12 residues. Germline CDR1 and CDR2: SQVTM and ANQGSEA. Between the trimmed V and J ends, which lost 5 bases and 2 bases, there was a span of 10 bases. The CDR3 coding sequence is TGCAGCGTTAAACTGGCAGCCTACGAGCAGTACTTC. Translated: CSVKLAAYEQYF.

In its sample, this clonotype was seen many times. CDR3 in DNA: TGCAGCGTTGACCCGGACAGGGTGGACACTGAAGCTTTCTTT. Its translation is CSVDPDRVDTEAFF. The chain uses TRBV29-1 and TRBJ1-1; TRBD1 agrees at 8 bases. The CDR3 has 14 amino acids. Trimming took 3 bases from V and 3 from J; bases not matched to a gene: 6. The germline CDR1 and CDR2 sequences are SQVTM and ANQGSEA.

As concerns this clonotype: One junction end does not reproduce the germline sequence, and a read error may be involved. This chain links TRBV9 with TRBJ2-1, with TRBD1 as a possible D gene (5 bases). Germline CDR1 SGDLS, CDR2 YYNGEE. The CDR3 extends over 15 amino acids. The CDR3 reads CASSVEGWGTLEQFF. DNA for the CDR3: TGTGCCAGCAGCGTAGAAGGGTGGGGCACACTCGAGCAGTTTTTC.

On this clonotype: One end of the junction varies from germline; a read error may be responsible. The V call is TRBV11-2, the J call TRBJ2-2; D may be TRBD2 (5 bases). Germline V CDR1 and CDR2: SGHAT, FQNNGV. This CDR3 comprises 13 residues. This chain's CDR3 is CASSFTFTGELFF. The CDR3 DNA reads as TGTGCCAGCAGCTTTACGTTTACCGGGGAGTTGTTTTTT.

As to this clonotype: A read error may explain this, as a much larger clone is one base away. The rearrangement links TRBV7-9 to TRBJ1-5; the match to TRBD1 covers 8 bases. The germline CDR1 and CDR2 sequences are SEHNR and FQNEAQ (reference sequence). The CDR3 length is 15 residues. CDR3: CTSSKTTGGNQPQHF. DNA for the CDR3: TGTACCAGCAGCAAAACGACAGGGGGCAATCAGCCCCAGCATTTT.

J is TRBJ2-7 and V is TRBV29-1; the match to TRBD2 covers 7 bases. Germline CDR1 is SQVTM and CDR2 is ANQGSEA. This CDR3 has 13 residues. The ends lost 7 bases at V and 5 bases at J; junction bases unmatched: 11. CDR3 bases: TGCAGCGCACGGGCGGGAGATGGGGACGAGCAGTACTTC. This encodes CSARAGDGDEQYF.

This clonotype was counted at least ten times. Here the CDR3 reads CASREGQGGGYTF. In DNA, the CDR3 is TGTGCCAGCAGGGAGGGACAGGGAGGTGGCTACACCTTC. The gene calls are TRBV6-6 and TRBJ1-2, with TRBD1 matching over 9 bases. The J segment lost 7 bases and the V segment lost 6 bases, leaving 6 bases of the junction unmatched. Germline V lookup: CDR1 MNHNY, CDR2 SVGAGI (reference sequence). This CDR3 spans 13 amino acids.

Comment on this clonotype: The junction departs from germline at one end; a sequencing error may be responsible. This chain joins TRBV11-2 and TRBJ2-3; D not resolved. This CDR3 has 14 residues. Germline V CDR1 and CDR2: SGHAT, FQNNGV. The CDR3 region has the DNA TGTACCAGCAGCGACCGCTTTTCCACAGATACGCAGTATTTT. It encodes CTSSDRFSTDTQYF.

Points on this clonotype: In this CDR3 the conserved last residue, phenylalanine or tryptophan, is missing, so a read error is likely. The CDR3 nucleotides read TGTGCCAGCAGCTCGGCGCTAGATACGCAGTATTCT. This sequence encodes CASSSALDTQYS. The rearrangement joins TRBV11-2 to TRBJ2-3; the D is unclear. Germline V gene lookup returns CDR1 SGHAT and CDR2 FQNNGV. The CDR3 has 12 residues. The V and J ends lost 4 bases and 5 bases respectively, with 7 bases between them.

This clonotype has just a few counts. This chain joins TRBV28 and TRBJ1-1; 9 bases match TRBD1. Trimming took 4 bases from V and 0 from J; bases not matched to a gene: 0. The CDR3 loop spans 14 amino acids. The germline V gene has CDR1 MDHEN and CDR2 SYDVKM. Here the CDR3 DNA reads TGTGCCAGCAGTTGGGACAGGGTGAACACTGAAGCTTTCTTT. Its protein is CASSWDRVNTEAFF. The full variable domain, with the rest looked up from reference TRBV28 and TRBJ1-1, is DVKVTQSSRYLVKRTGEKVFLECVQDMDHENMFWYRQDPGLGLRLIYFSYDVKMKEKGDIPEGYSVSREKKERFSLILESASTNQTSMYLCASSWDRVNTEAFFGQGTRLTVV.

In this sample, this clonotype turned up many times. This chain links TRBV12-3 or TRBV12-4 with TRBJ1-2; 7 bases are shared with TRBD1. The CDR3 length is 18 residues. V lost 3 bases and J lost 0; bases outside the gene matches: 13. The CDR3 region has the DNA TGTGCCAGCAGTTTCATTTTGTCGCGGGACAGCCCTAACTATGGCTACACCTTC. It translates to CASSFILSRDSPNYGYTF.

The sample holds many counts of this clonotype. The chain carries TRBV4-1 and TRBJ2-1, with D maybe TRBD1 (7 bases). Deletions cut 4 bases from V and 0 bases from J, with 13 bases between. The CDR3 runs 16 residues. Germline values: CDR1 MGHRA, CDR2 YSYEKL. CDR3 in amino acids: CASSLRGESSYNEQFF. CDR3 nucleotides: TGCGCCAGCAGCCTCAGGGGGGAAAGCTCCTACAATGAGCAGTTCTTC.

V is TRBV2 and J is TRBJ2-1; perhaps TRBD2 as D (5 bases). Trimming removed 7 bases from V and 5 bases from J, with 12 bases in between. The CDR3 has 13 residues. Germline CDR1 SNHLY, CDR2 FYNNEI. CDR3 in amino acids: CASNYLGNNEQFF. The DNA of the CDR3 is TGTGCCAGCAATTACCTCGGGAACAATGAGCAGTTCTTC.

As concerns this clonotype: Just one base apart from a much larger clone, this may be a read error. The rearrangement joins TRBV6-1 to TRBJ1-2; D call uncertain. This CDR3 spans 12 amino acids. CDR1 is MNHNS and CDR2 is SASEGT in the germline V gene. CDR3 amino acids: CASSDPFRGYAF. In DNA, the CDR3 is TGTGCCAGCAGTGATCCCTTTCGTGGCTACGCCTTC.

The sample holds many counts of this clonotype. The chain combines TRBV6-1 with TRBJ2-5, with TRBD1 identical over 8 bases. CDR3 size: 13 residues. After removal of 5 bases from V and 5 bases from J, the junction contained 4 bases not matched to a gene. Germline CDR1 MNHNS, CDR2 SASEGT. The CDR3 is CASSRQGRETQYF. CDR3 bases: TGTGCCAGCAGTCGACAGGGGAGGGAGACCCAGTACTTC.

As to this clonotype: A much larger clone sits a single nucleotide away, making a read error possible. The rearrangement uses TRBV13 and TRBJ2-7, with 7 positions matching TRBD1. The germline V gene has CDR1 PRHDT and CDR2 FYEKMQ (reference sequence). The CDR3 runs 12 residues. DNA of the CDR3: TGTACCAGCAGCCGGGGACAGCTCGAACAGTACTTC. Protein: CTSSRGQLEQYF. The full variable domain, completed using reference TRBV13 and TRBJ2-7, is AAGVIQSPRHLIKEKRETATLKCYPIPRHDTVYWYQQGPGQDPQFLISFYEKMQSDKGSIPDRFSAQQFSDYHSELNMSSLELGDSALYFCTSSRGQLEQYFGPGTRLTVT.

Turning to this clonotype: The conserved phenylalanine or tryptophan normally closing the CDR3 is absent here, so this likely arose from a read error. The genes are TRBV30 and TRBJ2-3, with 7 bases matching TRBD2. Per the germline V gene, CDR1 is GTSNPN and CDR2 is SVGIG (reference sequence). The junction had 10 bases not matched to a gene; V was cut back by 4 bases and J by 3 bases. The CDR3 has 15 residues. This CDR3 is CAWKTSPYSTDTQYL. The CDR3 DNA is TGTGCCTGGAAGACTAGCCCCTATAGTACAGATACGCAGTATCTT.

As to this clonotype: A clone one base away is much larger, so this may be a read error. The chain joins TRBV6-5 to TRBJ2-7, with D perhaps matching TRBD1 (5 bases). V dropped 2 bases and J dropped 2 bases, with 10 bases sitting between them. Germline V gene data show CDR1 as MNHEY and CDR2 as SVGAGI. This CDR3 is built from 14 residues. DNA of the CDR3: TGTGCCAGCAGTTACATGGACACAACCTACGAGCAGTACTTC. Amino acids: CASSYMDTTYEQYF.

This clonotype has just a few counts. A read error may explain this, as a much larger clone is one base away. This chain joins TRBV10-1 and TRBJ2-3; D is perhaps TRBD1 or TRBD2 (6 bases each). The germline gives CDR1 WNHNN, CDR2 SYGVQD (reference sequence). This CDR3 spans 16 amino acids. Written as DNA, the CDR3 is TGCGCCAGCAGTGACCCGGGGGTGACAGGCACATATACGCAGTATTTT. It yields the protein CASSDPGVTGTYTQYF.

For this clonotype: Sequence at one end of the junction differs from germline and may be a read error. The gene calls are TRBV5-1 and TRBJ2-3; a possible D gene is TRBD1 (8 bases). The CDR3 spans 15 residues. Germline CDR1 and CDR2: SGHRS and YFSETQ. This CDR3 reads CASSSQGEGTDTQYF. The CDR3, as DNA: TGCGCCAGCAGCTCACAGGGGGAGGGCACGGATACGCAGTATTTT.

The chain employs TRBV2 and TRBJ2-7, with D perhaps matching TRBD2 (5 bases). The CDR3 extends over 12 amino acids. Deletions cut 8 bases from V and 10 bases from J, with 18 bases between. Germline V gene lookup returns CDR1 SNHLY and CDR2 FYNNEI. The CDR3: CASSFGSREQYF. CDR3 nucleotide sequence: TGTGCCAGCTCATTCGGGTCGAGGGAACAGTACTTC.